Listed below are T cell receptor beta chains from one sample, sequenced in a study of human T cells and chemical hapten exposure. TCRdb reprocessed the RACE reads with MiXCR, giving one entry per CDR3 protein. Here the sample spans approximately 81,000 distinct CDR3 sequences, about 9% being singletons. The source material was whole blood. The receptors derive from a male donor in good health. Some clones in this sample may be carry-over from other donors' samples. The CDR3 runs from the conserved cysteine through the conserved F or W. Each record gives: clone size, V gene, J gene, D gene, CDR3 DNA, CDR3 protein. A D gene is named only where the DNA matches it firmly. Only some rows state a clone size, as once, few, many or a class for expanded clones.

size: .; V: TRBV5-1; J: TRBJ1-1; D: .; DNA: TGCGCCAGCAGCCCGCTCGGGGGCACTGAAGCTTTCTTT; CDR3: CASSPLGGTEAFF
size: few; V: TRBV20-1; J: TRBJ2-3; D: .; DNA: TGCAGTGCCGCCCGGTCCACAGATACGCAGTATTTT; CDR3: CSAARSTDTQYF
size: many; V: TRBV5-1; J: TRBJ1-6; D: .; DNA: TGCGCCAGCAGCTTGCAGGAGCTTACTATTAATTCACCCCTCCACTTT; CDR3: CASSLQELTINSPLHF
size: few; V: TRBV20-1; J: TRBJ2-3; D: .; DNA: TGCAGTGCTAGAGATTTGGGACGGGAGATTTCAGATACGCAGTATTTT; CDR3: CSARDLGREISDTQYF
size: .; V: TRBV19; J: TRBJ1-5; D: TRBD1; DNA: TGTGCCAGTAGTATAACGACAGGGGGCCGTAGCAATCAGCCCCAGCATTTT; CDR3: CASSITTGGRSNQPQHF
size: many; V: TRBV5-1; J: TRBJ2-7; D: .; DNA: TGCGCCAGCAGGCCAGCGACAGGTTTCACCTACGAGCAGTACTTC; CDR3: CASRPATGFTYEQYF
size: once; V: TRBV7-9; J: TRBJ1-1; D: TRBD1; DNA: TGTTCCAGCAGCTCCACCCGACAGGGTGAAGCTTTCTTT; CDR3: CSSSSTRQGEAFF
size: .; V: TRBV20-1; J: TRBJ1-1; D: .; DNA: TGCAGTGCTAAGACGGACTGGATTATGAACACTGAAGCTTTCTTT; CDR3: CSAKTDWIMNTEAFF
size: .; V: TRBV5-1; J: TRBJ1-5; D: .; DNA: TGCGCCAGCAGCTTGAACGGGCAGGCGGGCAATCAGCCCCAGCATTTT; CDR3: CASSLNGQAGNQPQHF
size: many; V: TRBV9; J: TRBJ2-7; D: .; DNA: TGTGCCAGCAGCGTCGGGCTAGGGGGAGTTGGGGAGCAGTACTTC; CDR3: CASSVGLGGVGEQYF
size: .; V: TRBV20-1; J: TRBJ2-1; D: TRBD2; DNA: TGCAGTGCGCAGAATTCGGCGGGGGGGGATGAGCAGTTCTTC; CDR3: CSAQNSAGGDEQFF
size: .; V: TRBV5-1; J: TRBJ2-3; D: TRBD2; DNA: TGCGCCAGCAGCTTGGCATATAGCGGGAGAAGGGCAGATACGCAGTATTTT; CDR3: CASSLAYSGRRADTQYF
size: few; V: TRBV20-1; J: TRBJ2-5; D: TRBD2; DNA: TGCAGCCCCCTAGCGGCGGAGACCCAGTACTTC; CDR3: CSPLAAETQYF
size: few; V: TRBV7-2; J: TRBJ2-7; D: .; DNA: TGTGCCAGCTCGAAAGGGTCCAGGTACGAGCAGTACTTC; CDR3: CASSKGSRYEQYF
size: .; V: TRBV6-2/TRBV6-3; J: TRBJ1-5; D: .; DNA: TGTGCCAGCACGCCACGGACTAATCAGCCCCAGCATTTT; CDR3: CASTPRTNQPQHF
size: few; V: TRBV14; J: TRBJ2-3; D: .; DNA: TGTGCCAGCAGCCAAGTTATTTCCCGGGATACGCAGTATTTT; CDR3: CASSQVISRDTQYF
size: few; V: TRBV5-1; J: TRBJ2-3; D: .; DNA: TGCGCCAGCGGCGGGGGCGGCGCGGATACGCAGTATTTT; CDR3: CASGGGGADTQYF
size: .; V: TRBV2; J: TRBJ1-5; D: .; DNA: TGTGCCAGCAGTCAGAGCGGGATATATAGCAATCAGCCCCAGCATTTT; CDR3: CASSQSGIYSNQPQHF
size: .; V: TRBV15; J: TRBJ2-5; D: .; DNA: TGTGCCACCAGCAGGAGCAGGTCCCACCAAGAGACCCAGTACTTC; CDR3: CATSRSRSHQETQYF
size: .; V: TRBV10-3; J: TRBJ1-2; D: TRBD1; DNA: TGTGCCATCACCAGGGACAGTAACTATGGCTACACCTTC; CDR3: CAITRDSNYGYTF
size: .; V: TRBV6-1; J: TRBJ2-7; D: TRBD1; DNA: TGTGCCAGCAGTGAGCCTCTGGGGCAGGGGGCGAACAACGAGCAGTACTTC; CDR3: CASSEPLGQGANNEQYF
size: .; V: TRBV20-1; J: TRBJ1-5; D: .; DNA: TGCAGTGCTGGCACGGGACTCCCCAATCAGCCCCAGCATTTT; CDR3: CSAGTGLPNQPQHF
size: .; V: TRBV10-3; J: TRBJ2-2; D: TRBD1; DNA: TGTGCCATCAGTAACTACCGGGACAGGGGGCGCGTCACCGGGGAGCTGTTTTTT; CDR3: CAISNYRDRGRVTGELFF
size: few; V: TRBV18; J: TRBJ2-1; D: TRBD2; DNA: TGTGCCAGCTCACCACCGGGGACTAGCGGGAGAGTTAGCGCCTACAATGAGCAGTTCTTC; CDR3: CASSPPGTSGRVSAYNEQFF
size: .; V: TRBV28; J: TRBJ1-5; D: .; DNA: TGTGCCAGCAGTTTAAGAATTGGGGCAGGGGACATCAATCAGCCCCAGCATTTT; CDR3: CASSLRIGAGDINQPQHF
size: few; V: TRBV24-1; J: TRBJ2-3; D: TRBD1; DNA: TGTGCCACCAGTGATTCAAGGACAGGGGTCGGCACAGATACGCAGTATTTT; CDR3: CATSDSRTGVGTDTQYF
size: .; V: TRBV29-1; J: TRBJ2-5; D: .; DNA: TGCAGCGTTGAAGTGGCGGGGCAAGAGACCCAGTACTTC; CDR3: CSVEVAGQETQYF
size: .; V: TRBV5-1; J: TRBJ1-1; D: TRBD1; DNA: TGCGCCAGCAGCCAGGATAAGACAGGGGCAAATCATGAAGCTTTCTTT; CDR3: CASSQDKTGANHEAFF
size: many; V: TRBV6-4; J: TRBJ2-1; D: TRBD2; DNA: TGTGCCAGCAGTGACACGCTAGCGGGGGGGAATGAGCAGTTCTTC; CDR3: CASSDTLAGGNEQFF